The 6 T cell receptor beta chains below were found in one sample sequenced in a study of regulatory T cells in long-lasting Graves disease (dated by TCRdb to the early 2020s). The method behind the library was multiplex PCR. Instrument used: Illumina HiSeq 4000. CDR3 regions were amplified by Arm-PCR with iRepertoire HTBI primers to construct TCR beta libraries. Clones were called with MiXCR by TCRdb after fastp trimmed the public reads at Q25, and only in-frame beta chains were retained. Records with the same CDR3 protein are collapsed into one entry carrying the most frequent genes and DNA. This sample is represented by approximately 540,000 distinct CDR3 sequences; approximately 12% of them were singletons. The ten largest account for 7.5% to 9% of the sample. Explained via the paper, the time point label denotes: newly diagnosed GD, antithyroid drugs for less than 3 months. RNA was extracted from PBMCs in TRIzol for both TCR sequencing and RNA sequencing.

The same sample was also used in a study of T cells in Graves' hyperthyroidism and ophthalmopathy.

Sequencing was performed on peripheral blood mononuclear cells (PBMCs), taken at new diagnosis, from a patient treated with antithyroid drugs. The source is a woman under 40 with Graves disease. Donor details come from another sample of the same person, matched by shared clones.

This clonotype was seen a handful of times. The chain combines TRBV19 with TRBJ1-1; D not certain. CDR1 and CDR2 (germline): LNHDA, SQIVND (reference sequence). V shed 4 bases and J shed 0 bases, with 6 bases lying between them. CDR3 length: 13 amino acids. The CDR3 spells CASSNSLNTEAFF. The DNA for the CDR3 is TGTGCCAGTAGTAACAGCCTGAACACTGAAGCTTTCTTT. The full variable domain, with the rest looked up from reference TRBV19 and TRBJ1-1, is DGGITQSPKYLFRKEGQNVTLSCEQNLNHDAMYWYRQDPGQGLRLIYYSQIVNDFQKGDIAEGYSVSREKKESFPLTVTSAQKNPTAFYLCASSNSLNTEAFFGQGTRLTVV.

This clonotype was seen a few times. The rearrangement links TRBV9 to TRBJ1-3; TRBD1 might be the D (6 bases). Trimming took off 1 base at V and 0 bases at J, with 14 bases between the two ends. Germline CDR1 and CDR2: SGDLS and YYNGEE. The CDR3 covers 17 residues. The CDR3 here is CASSVYGGSNSGNTIYF. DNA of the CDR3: TGTGCCAGCAGCGTATACGGGGGCTCTAACTCTGGAAACACCATATATTTT.

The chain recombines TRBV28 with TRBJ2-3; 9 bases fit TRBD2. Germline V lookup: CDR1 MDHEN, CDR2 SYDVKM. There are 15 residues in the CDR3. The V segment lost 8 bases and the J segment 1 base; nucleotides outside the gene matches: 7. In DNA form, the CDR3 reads TGTGCCAGCTCCGCGGGAGGGAGGCGCACAGATACGCAGTATTTT. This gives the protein CASSAGGRRTDTQYF.

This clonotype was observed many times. The CDR3 protein is CASSFYTGELFF. CDR3 coding DNA: TGTGCCAGCAGTTTTTACACCGGGGAGCTGTTTTTT. This chain uses TRBV12-3 or TRBV12-4 with TRBJ2-2; D not resolved. CDR3 length: 12 amino acids. Trimming left V 3 bases short and J 3 bases short, with 2 bases between.

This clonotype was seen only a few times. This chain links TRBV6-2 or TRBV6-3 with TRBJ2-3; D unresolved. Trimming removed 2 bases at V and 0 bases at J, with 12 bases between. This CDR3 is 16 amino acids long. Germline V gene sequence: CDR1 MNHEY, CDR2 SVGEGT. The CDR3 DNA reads TGTGCCAGCAGTTACCCCGTTTTTGGTAGCACAGATACGCAGTATTTT. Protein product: CASSYPVFGSTDTQYF.

CDR3: CASSAWGYEQYF. DNA of the CDR3: TGCGCCAGCAGCGCCTGGGGCTACGAGCAGTACTTC. V usage is TRBV5-1 and J usage is TRBJ2-7; D is unresolved. The V gene lost 4 bases and the J gene lost 3 bases, with 8 bases spanning the gap. CDR3 size: 12 residues. Germline assignment: CDR1 SGHRS and CDR2 YFSETQ.